This T cell receptor beta chain derives from a study of tumor-infiltrating lymphocytes in primary liver carcinoma (TCRdb year 2017). With respect to the entire study: Surgical resection was performed in China between late 2015 and early 2016 on a few patients with histopathologically diagnosed primary liver carcinoma. The tumors of the five patients were staged as T1-T3 N0M0, with maximum diameters ranging from roughly 4 to 10 cm. For each liver tumor, the study sampled five regions along with adjacent normal tissue and blood, and applied TCRbeta repertoire sequencing, expression microarrays and whole-exome sequencing. A total of some 35 specimens from 5 patients underwent TCRbeta repertoire sequencing, comprising 25 tumor regions, 5 adjacent noncancerous liver tissues and 5 peripheral blood samples. Of the five patients, three men and two women aged 30 to 69 years, four had hepatocellular carcinoma and one had combined HCC and intrahepatic cholangiocarcinoma. Reproducibility between technical replicate repertoires was high, with correlation coefficients above 0.95 and mean shared-clone rates roughly 0.87. Each sample produced roughly 3.5 to 8 million productive TCRbeta reads, and read depth showed no significant difference between tissue types. General study outcomes and caveats: Consistent with antigen-driven expansion, pairs of tumor regions showed higher repertoire overlap (mean around 36%) than either tumor-adjacent pairs (approximately 17%) or tumor-blood pairs (around 14%). The top 250 clones made up a significantly larger repertoire fraction in tumors than in blood (p = 0.039). The study included only five patients, and the authors note findings should be validated in a larger study. Because sequencing covered only the TCR beta chain and unpaired alpha chains were not captured, true repertoire diversity is likely underestimated. Since the samples were bulk and unsorted, there was no way to compare CD4+ and CD8+ T cell repertoires.

RNA from unsorted whole blood was extracted with TRIzol reagent, and germline DNA was obtained with the DNeasy Blood & Tissue kit. At the time of sampling, the patients had chronic HBV infection and had not received any treatment. Before surgery, 3 to 5 milliliters of peripheral blood were drawn into K2EDTA tubes. Concerning this clonotype itself: The specificity of this receptor is unknown. Relative to the germline gene, one junction end is altered; a read error may explain this.

A constant-region primer and ProtoScript II reverse transcriptase were used to reverse-transcribe TCRbeta-specific cDNA from about 500 ng total RNA. TCRbeta libraries were built with three nested multiplex PCR rounds, a slightly modified ARM-PCR procedure. Each of the first two PCR rounds ran for approximately 10 cycles using multiplex TRBV1-TRBV30 forward primers together with a Cbeta reverse primer. Sample barcodes and Illumina adapters were added in a final 25-cycle PCR using Deep VentR polymerase. Before sequencing, amplicons of 200-500 bp were purified from gel using a QIAquick gel extraction kit. An Illumina HiSeq 2500 was used to sequence the TCRbeta amplicons with 250-bp paired-end reads. From the authors' description of their analysis: Quality trimming of reads was performed with Trimmomatic v0.33, and paired reads were merged with FLASH v1.2.11 so that full CDR3 sequences could be recovered. V, D and J germline segments were assigned to the rearranged TCRbeta sequences by MiGEC v1.2.1b. Clonotype statistics and Shannon-Wiener diversity indices were computed with VDJtools v1.0.0. To reduce sampling bias, subsequent analyses other than the diversity analysis used only the 250 most abundant clonotypes in each sample. TCRdb reprocessing: public reads trimmed at Q25 with fastp, clones called with MiXCR, in-frame beta chains kept. When rows share a CDR3 protein, they turn into one entry using the most common DNA and genes. In this record, the V and J calls reflect TCRdb's handling and not the investigators' own analysis. The sample profile shows about 310,000 distinct CDR3 sequences; approximately 54% of them were found once. Clones ranked in the top ten supply approximately 17% of the sample.

In the germline V gene, CDR1 corresponds to SGHAT and CDR2 to FQNNGV. From the cysteine up to the phenylalanine, the CDR3 has a length of 14 residues. Of all the DNA, just the CDR3 is kept, 42 bases in frame from base 1. The V and J segments used are TRBV11-2 and TRBJ2-7; the D segment cannot be called with confidence. Sequencing was performed on peripheral blood. This clonotype originated in a woman aged 30 to 39 with primary liver carcinoma and hepatitis B virus infection. The nucleotides are TGTGCCGGCAGCATATCCGGGTCAGCTCCCGAGCAGTACTTC. It encodes CAGSISGSAPEQYF.